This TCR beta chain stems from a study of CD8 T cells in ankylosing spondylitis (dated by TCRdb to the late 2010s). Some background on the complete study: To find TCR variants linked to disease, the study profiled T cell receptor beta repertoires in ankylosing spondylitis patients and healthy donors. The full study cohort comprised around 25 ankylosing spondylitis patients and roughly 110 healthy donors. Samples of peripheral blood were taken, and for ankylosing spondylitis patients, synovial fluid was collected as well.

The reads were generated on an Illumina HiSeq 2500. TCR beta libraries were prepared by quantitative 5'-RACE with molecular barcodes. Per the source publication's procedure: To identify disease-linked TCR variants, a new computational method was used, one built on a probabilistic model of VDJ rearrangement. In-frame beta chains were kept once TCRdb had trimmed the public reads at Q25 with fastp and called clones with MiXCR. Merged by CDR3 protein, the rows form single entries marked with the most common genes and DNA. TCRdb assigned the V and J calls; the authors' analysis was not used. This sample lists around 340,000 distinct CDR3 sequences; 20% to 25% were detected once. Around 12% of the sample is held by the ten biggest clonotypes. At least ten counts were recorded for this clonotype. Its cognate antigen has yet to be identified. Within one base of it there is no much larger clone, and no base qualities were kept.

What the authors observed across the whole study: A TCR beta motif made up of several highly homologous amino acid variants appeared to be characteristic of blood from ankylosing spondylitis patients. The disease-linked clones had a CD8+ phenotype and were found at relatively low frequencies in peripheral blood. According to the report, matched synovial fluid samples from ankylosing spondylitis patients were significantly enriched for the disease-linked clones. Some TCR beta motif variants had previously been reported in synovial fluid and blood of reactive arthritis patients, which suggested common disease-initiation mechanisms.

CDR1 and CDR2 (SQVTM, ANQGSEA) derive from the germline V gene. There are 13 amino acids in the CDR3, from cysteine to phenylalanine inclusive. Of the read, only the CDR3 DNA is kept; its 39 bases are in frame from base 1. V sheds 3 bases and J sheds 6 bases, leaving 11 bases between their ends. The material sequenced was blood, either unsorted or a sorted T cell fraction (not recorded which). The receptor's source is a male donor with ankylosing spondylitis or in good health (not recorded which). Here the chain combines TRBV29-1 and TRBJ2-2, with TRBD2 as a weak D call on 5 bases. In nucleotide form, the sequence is TGCAGCGTTGACGGGGTGCGACCCGGGGAGCTGTTTTTT. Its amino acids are CSVDGVRPGELFF.